This T cell receptor beta chain was sequenced in a study of blood T cell repertoires in COVID-19. Looking at the study overall: Material from acute and convalescent COVID-19 was sourced from the United States, Italy and Spain. PBMCs, B-cell-depleted T cells, or T cells were the source of the cDNA or gDNA that made up the material.

How the authors handled the data: Amplification with reference gene primers provided the estimates of nucleated cell counts. Repertoires were generated with immunoSEQ multiplex PCR, while TCRdb's copy carries only in-frame clones and drops some. The DNA was the basis for D and trimming; V, J and clone size are from that table. The sample has 200,000 to 250,000 clones, 70% to 85% seen once; the top ten hold 1.9%. The ends lost 2 bases at V and 6 bases at J; junction bases unmatched: 3. Germline lookup yields CDR1 MNHEY and CDR2 SVGAGI. CDR3 length: 14 residues. The sample was peripheral blood. The chain carries TRBV6-5 and TRBJ2-2; 7 bases align to TRBD1. The TCR originated in an elderly woman with acute or convalescent COVID-19. CDR3 sequence (DNA): TGTGCCAGCAGTTACAGGGGGCCGGCCGGGGAGCTGTTTTTT. Translation gives CASSYRGPAGELFF.